This T cell receptor (beta chain) was captured by sequencing in a study of glioma-infiltrating T cells. On the study more broadly: Low-grade gliomas were grade II; glioblastomas were grade IV at initial diagnosis.

Using RNA template, CDR3s of TCR alpha and beta were amplified with iRepertoire arm-PCR. One-step reverse transcription and amplification started from about 100-400 ng of tissue mRNA or PBMC total RNA. TCRdb called the multiplex PCR reads again in MiXCR, with one record for every CDR3 protein. The sample includes more than 300,000 distinct CDR3 sequences, approximately 42% of them seen just once. This clonotype was counted between two and nine times. Germline V gene lookup returns CDR1 SEHNR and CDR2 FQNEAQ (reference sequence). The CDR3 length is 16 residues. The ends were cut back, 5 bases at V and 3 bases at J, with 17 bases in the middle.

This TCR was sampled from a human donor with low-grade glioma or glioblastoma, undergoing nonglioma brain surgery, or in good health (not recorded which). Input material: glioma tissue, nonneoplastic brain tissue, or PBMCs (not recorded which). J is TRBJ2-1 and V is TRBV7-9; no clear D. The CDR3 reads CASSAWDLSGYNEQFF. CDR3 DNA: TGTGCCAGCAGCGCCTGGGATTTGTCCGGCTACAATGAGCAGTTCTTC. The variable domain in full, completed from reference TRBV7-9 and TRBJ2-1, reads DTGVSQNPRHKITKRGQNVTFRCDPISEHNRLYWYRQTLGQGPEFLTYFQNEAQLEKSRLLSDRFSAERPKGSFSTLEIQRTEQGDSAMYLCASSAWDLSGYNEQFFGPGTRLTVL.